Given below is one T cell receptor beta chain in context. This sample was included in a study of blood T cell repertoires in COVID-19. Study context: Samples of COVID-19 (acute and convalescent) were obtained from the United States, Italy and Spain.

CDR3 length equals 13 residues. The germline V gene encodes CDR1 SGHAT and CDR2 FQNNGV. Trimming took 0 bases from V and 11 from J, leaving 13 bases between them. The study recruited people aged roughly 18 to 89 years across approximately 23 US areas. Assignment of participants to cohorts was predicated upon participant-reported clinical history. Before being deemed recovered, Cohort 3 donors had two negative PCRs, clearance, or symptom resolution. The data were produced by immunoSEQ multiplex PCR, yet TCRdb's version contains in-frame clones alone and is incomplete. The sample has around 300,000 clones; around 91% are singletons.

The TCR was taken from a woman younger than 35 who had recovered from COVID-19. The V and J genes are TRBV11-2 and TRBJ1-2, with D possibly TRBD1 on 6 matching bases. Sample: PBMCs or T cells enriched from blood (not recorded which). The CDR3 loop reads CASSLERGLKYTF. In DNA, the CDR3 is TGTGCCAGCAGCTTAGAGCGGGGGCTGAAATACACCTTC.